These 29 T cell receptor beta chains came from one sample sequenced in a study of blood T cell repertoires in COVID-19. TCRdb's table, derived via immunoSEQ multiplex PCR, lists solely in-frame clones and lacks some. The sample records some 330,000 clones, just over 85% being singletons. Sequenced material: PBMCs or T cells enriched from blood (not recorded which). The source is a man between 25 and 39 years old who had recovered from COVID-19.

To note about this clone: At one of its ends the junction is not consistent with the germline gene, which may arise from a read error. This chain connects TRBV20-1 to TRBJ1-2, with no clear D. CDR3 size: 11 residues. In germline, CDR1 is DFQATT, CDR2 SNEGSKA (reference sequence). The CDR3 DNA follows: TGCAGTGCGAGAGGACTCTATGGCTACACCTTC. Residues: CSARGLYGYTF.

Turning to this clone: Relative to the germline gene, one junction end is altered; a read error may explain this. This rearrangement joins TRBV4-1 to TRBJ2-6; 7 bases line up with TRBD1. From germline, CDR1 is MGHRA and CDR2 YSYEKL. The CDR3 has 16 residues. In DNA, the CDR3 is TGCGCCAGCAGCCAAGGAGGACAGGCTGGTGCCAACGTCCTGACTTTC. Protein sequence: CASSQGGQAGANVLTF.

The rearrangement links TRBV11-2 to TRBJ1-1; D is unresolved. V was clipped by 0 bases and J by 0 bases, with 8 bases between them. This CDR3 has 15 residues. CDR1 is SGHAT and CDR2 is FQNNGV in the germline V gene. Here the CDR3 reads CASSLETLMNTEAFF. The DNA of the CDR3 is TGTGCCAGCAGCTTAGAAACCCTAATGAACACTGAAGCTTTCTTT.

This chain uses TRBV6-1 with TRBJ2-4; the D gene is possibly TRBD2 (5 bases). In germline, CDR1 is MNHNS, CDR2 SASEGT. V lost 1 base and J lost 0, with 13 bases in between. The CDR3 totals 17 residues. The DNA of the CDR3 is TGTGCCAGCAGTGAAGAGTCGCGGGCCCTAGCCAAAAACATTCAGTACTTC. Translating gives CASSEESRALAKNIQYF.

The chain couples TRBV18 to TRBJ1-2; 12 bases match TRBD1. Germline values: CDR1 KGHSH, CDR2 LQKENI. CDR3 length: 14 amino acids. V shed 3 bases, J shed 8 bases, and the junction held 4 bases outside the gene matches. The CDR3 spells CASSPRDRGQGYTF. CDR3 nucleotides: TGTGCCAGCTCACCGAGGGACAGGGGGCAAGGCTACACCTTC.

This chain uses TRBV2 with TRBJ1-5; perhaps TRBD1 as D (6 bases). CDR1 and CDR2 (germline): SNHLY, FYNNEI. The CDR3 is made up of 15 amino acids. The V end lost 6 bases, the J end lost 1 base, and 13 bases lay between the germline ends. DNA of the CDR3: TGTGCCAGCAGCACTTCCGGGACAAGCAATCAGCCCCAGCATTTT. Encoded protein: CASSTSGTSNQPQHF.

The V call is TRBV18, the J call TRBJ2-7; TRBD1 agrees at 7 bases. V shed 6 bases, J shed 3 bases, and the junction held 17 bases outside the gene matches. The CDR3 covers 17 residues. Germline V gene data show CDR1 as KGHSH and CDR2 as LQKENI. The CDR3 DNA sequence: TGTGCCAGCTCGACTTTGGGGTCGCCAGGGGGTTACTACGAGCAGTACTTC. The encoded protein is CASSTLGSPGGYYEQYF.

A single count supports this clone. This chain joins TRBV28 and TRBJ1-4, with a possible D match to TRBD1 (5 bases). Trimming shortened V by 6 bases and J by 2 bases, and 7 bases separated the two germline ends. Germline assignment: CDR1 MDHEN and CDR2 SYDVKM. The CDR3 loop spans 13 amino acids. The CDR3 region is CASSPGTNEKLFF. CDR3 coding DNA: TGTGCCAGCAGCCCAGGGACTAATGAAAAACTGTTTTTT.

The CDR3 coding sequence is TGTGCCAGCAGCGCCACAGGGTACGGAGTAGCTTTCTTT. Protein sequence: CASSATGYGVAFF. The rearrangement uses TRBV13 and TRBJ1-1, with a weak D call TRBD1 (6 bases). The germline gives CDR1 PRHDT, CDR2 FYEKMQ (reference sequence). V was cut by 5 bases and J by 10 bases, with 17 bases left in between. CDR3 length: 13 residues.

This sequence joins TRBV28 and TRBJ1-6; perhaps TRBD1 as D (6 bases). The CDR3 length is 19 residues. The germline V and J ends were trimmed by 1 base and 3 bases, with 19 bases remaining between them. The germline gives CDR1 MDHEN, CDR2 SYDVKM. Written as DNA, the CDR3 is TGTGCCAGCAGTTTATTCTCCCGGACAGCTAACCTCTATAATTCACCCCTCCACTTT. Amino acid sequence: CASSLFSRTANLYNSPLHF.

The chain recombines TRBV5-4 with TRBJ2-5; D is perhaps TRBD1 (6 bases). V lost 2 bases to trimming and J lost 2 bases, with 13 bases between them. Germline V gene lookup returns CDR1 SGHNT and CDR2 YYREEE (reference sequence). The CDR3 is made up of 15 amino acids. As DNA, the CDR3 is TGTGCCAGCAGCTTAACAGGGTTCGGTCAAGAGACCCAGTACTTC. Translating gives CASSLTGFGQETQYF.

The table lists this clone with a count of one. The V call is TRBV5-1, the J call TRBJ2-2, with TRBD2 identical over 8 bases. The V and J ends lost 3 bases and 3 bases, in that order; junction bases with no gene match: 7. The CDR3 contains 16 residues. Germline V lookup: CDR1 SGHRS, CDR2 YFSETQ. As DNA, the CDR3 is TGCGCCAGCAGCTCCGGACTAGCACCATACACCGGGGAGCTGTTTTTT. Translation: CASSSGLAPYTGELFF.

The rearrangement joins TRBV15 to TRBJ2-1; perhaps TRBD1 as D (7 bases). Germline CDR1 is LNHNV and CDR2 is YYDKDF (reference sequence). The length of the CDR3 is 15 residues. The V end was cut by 5 bases, the J end by 9 bases, with 20 bases between. The CDR3 DNA reads TGTGCCACCAGCGTTAACAGGGGCCTGGGGGGTGAGCAGTTCTTC. This codes for CATSVNRGLGGEQFF.

The chain couples TRBV11-3 to TRBJ2-3, with D possibly TRBD2 on 6 matching bases. Germline lookup yields CDR1 SGHNT and CDR2 YENEEA. The CDR3 consists of 15 residues. Trimming removed 3 bases at V and 2 bases at J, with 12 bases between. The DNA for the CDR3 is TGTGCCAGCAGCTTGGGAGGAGGACTCACAGATACGCAGTATTTT. Encoded protein: CASSLGGGLTDTQYF.

V gene TRBV27 combines with J gene TRBJ2-1; 8 bases are shared with TRBD1. The CDR3 loop spans 14 amino acids. Germline V CDR1 and CDR2: MNHEY, SMNVEV (reference sequence). V gave up 2 bases and J gave up 5 bases; unmatched junction bases: 2. The CDR3 sequence is CASSLQGAHNEQFF. In DNA, the CDR3 is TGTGCCAGCAGTTTACAGGGGGCCCACAATGAGCAGTTCTTC.

The V call is TRBV6-5, the J call TRBJ1-1, with D hard to call. The length of the CDR3 is 13 residues. In germline, CDR1 is MNHEY, CDR2 SVGAGI. V was cut by 6 bases and J by 7 bases, with 15 bases left in between. For the CDR3, the DNA is TGTGCCAGCAGGGGTGGACTAGGAGTTGAAGCTTTCTTT. This codes for CASRGGLGVEAFF.

The count of this clone is one. The chain recombines TRBV2 with TRBJ2-1; 9 positions agree with TRBD1. With 8 bases clipped from V and 8 bases from J, the junction kept 10 bases outside the gene matches. Germline CDR1 reads SNHLY; CDR2 reads FYNNEI. The CDR3 length is 14 residues. CDR3 bases: TGTGCCAGCGGCGGGGGACAGGGTTGGTATGAGCAGTTCTTC. This gives the protein CASGGGQGWYEQFF.

The sample holds a few counts of this clone. The chain is built from TRBV9 and TRBJ2-7, with 10 bases fitting TRBD1. The CDR3 totals 18 residues. The germline V gene has CDR1 SGDLS and CDR2 YYNGEE. V lost 0 bases and J lost 7; bases outside the gene matches: 16. The CDR3 region has the DNA TGTGCCAGCAGCGTAGGGGATTGGATAGGGACAGGGGTAGGGGAGCAGTACTTC. Translated: CASSVGDWIGTGVGEQYF.

The chain has TRBV14 and TRBJ1-1; D is unclear. Per the germline V gene, CDR1 is SGHDN and CDR2 is FVKESK. The germline V and J ends were trimmed by 0 bases and 5 bases, with 7 bases remaining between them. The CDR3 covers 13 residues. The CDR3 here is CASSQEARTEAFF. The CDR3, as DNA: TGTGCCAGCAGCCAAGAAGCACGGACTGAAGCTTTCTTT. The variable domain in full, completed from reference TRBV14 and TRBJ1-1, reads EAGVTQFPSHSVIEKGQTVTLRCDPISGHDNLYWYRRVMGKEIKFLLHFVKESKQDESGMPNNRFLAERTGGTYSTLKVQPAELEDSGVYFCASSQEARTEAFFGQGTRLTVV.

CDR3 amino acids: CASSVTMEQYF. In DNA, the CDR3 is TGTGCCAGCAGTGTAACTATGGAGCAGTACTTC. V is TRBV25-1 and J is TRBJ2-7; no clear D. The CDR3 is made up of 11 amino acids. The germline V and J ends were trimmed by 4 bases and 7 bases, with 8 bases remaining between them. CDR1 and CDR2 from the germline V gene are MGHDK and SYGVNS.

The V gene is TRBV9, the J gene TRBJ2-7; 8 bases are a match to TRBD1. The CDR3 loop spans 16 amino acids. Germline-derived CDR1 and CDR2 are SGDLS and YYNGEE. J was trimmed by 6 bases and V by 0 bases; bases with no gene match: 11. The CDR3 spells CASSVEVGQGAIEQYF. The CDR3 coding sequence is TGTGCCAGCAGCGTAGAGGTAGGGCAGGGGGCGATCGAGCAGTACTTC.

The genes are TRBV18 and TRBJ2-3; D is uncertain. The V gene lost 0 bases and the J gene lost 2 bases, with 6 bases spanning the gap. The CDR3 contains 14 residues. Germline CDR1 reads KGHSH; CDR2 reads LQKENI. CDR3 in amino acids: CASSPPEATDTQYF. For the CDR3, the DNA is TGTGCCAGCTCACCACCCGAGGCCACAGATACGCAGTATTTT.

This rearrangement joins TRBV19 to TRBJ2-2; 13 nucleotides line up with TRBD2. The CDR3 length is 17 residues. Trimming cost V 6 bases and J 4 bases; bases outside gene matches: 8. Germline assignment: CDR1 LNHDA and CDR2 SQIVND (reference sequence). In nucleotides, the CDR3 is TGTGCCAGTAGGAAGACTAGCGGGGGGCTTTTCACCGGGGAGCTGTTTTTT. It translates to CASRKTSGGLFTGELFF.

The genes are TRBV29-1 and TRBJ2-1; TRBD2 matches 7 bases. CDR3 length equals 14 residues. Germline V gene sequence: CDR1 SQVTM, CDR2 ANQGSEA. Unmatched junction bases numbered 8, after V lost 6 bases and J lost 3 bases. In DNA form, the CDR3 reads TGCAGCGTGCGGGCGGGGGAGATCTACAATGAGCAGTTCTTC. Its translation is CSVRAGEIYNEQFF.

This rearrangement joins TRBV11-2 to TRBJ2-3, with TRBD2 matching 7 bases. The CDR3 runs 15 residues. The ends lost 0 bases at V and 3 bases at J; junction bases unmatched: 3. From germline, CDR1 is SGHAT and CDR2 FQNNGV. DNA of the CDR3: TGTGCCAGCAGCTTAGATCGGGGAGGGACAGATACGCAGTATTTT. Protein sequence: CASSLDRGGTDTQYF.

The V gene is TRBV7-6, the J gene TRBJ2-7; D is ambiguous. CDR3 length equals 13 residues. The V and J ends lost 0 bases and 3 bases respectively, with 6 bases between them. CDR1 and CDR2 from the germline V gene are SGHVS and FNYEAQ. CDR3 in DNA: TGTGCCAGCAGCTTAGCCCGACACTACGAGCAGTACTTC. The encoded protein is CASSLARHYEQYF.

This chain joins TRBV23-1 and TRBJ1-1; D call uncertain. TRBV23-1 is an ORF for which the function is uncertain. Trimming shortened V by 5 bases and J by 0 bases, and 13 bases separated the two germline ends. This CDR3 contains 15 residues. As DNA, the CDR3 is TGCGCCAGCAGTGGCGGAGGGCCCATGAACACTGAAGCTTTCTTT. The encoded protein is CASSGGGPMNTEAFF.

This clone has only a few counts. The CDR3 DNA reads as TGCGCCAGCAGGTCACAGTACGAGCAGTACTTC. This encodes CASRSQYEQYF. The rearrangement links TRBV5-1 to TRBJ2-7, with unresolved D. This CDR3 has 11 amino acids. Trimming took off 5 bases at V and 4 bases at J, with 7 bases between the two ends. The germline V gene encodes CDR1 SGHRS and CDR2 YFSETQ.

The genes are TRBV7-2 and TRBJ2-7, with D possibly matching TRBD1 (5 bases). This CDR3 has 15 amino acids. Per germline, CDR1 SGHTA and CDR2 FQGNSA. Between the trimmed V and J ends, which lost 1 base and 5 bases, there was a span of 15 bases. In nucleotides, the CDR3 is TGTGCCAGCAGCTTAGGTTCTATTGGGGCCAACGAGCAGTACTTC. It specifies CASSLGSIGANEQYF.